This T cell receptor (beta chain) was profiled in a study of blood T cell repertoires in COVID-19. The germline gives CDR1 SGHAT, CDR2 FQNNGV. With V trimmed by 6 bases and J by 8 bases, 9 bases remained unmatched. This CDR3 is built from 13 residues. This clone was detected a few times. Produced via immunoSEQ multiplex PCR; TCRdb's table is partial and in-frame only. The sample has about 98,000 clones, approximately 80% seen once. This TCR came from a man between 65 and 80 years old with active or convalescent COVID-19. The sample comprised peripheral blood. The gene calls are TRBV11-2 and TRBJ1-2, with 7 nucleotides matching TRBD1. The CDR3 DNA is TGTGCCAGCAGAAACGACAGGGCCCCCGGCTACACCTTC. This encodes CASRNDRAPGYTF.